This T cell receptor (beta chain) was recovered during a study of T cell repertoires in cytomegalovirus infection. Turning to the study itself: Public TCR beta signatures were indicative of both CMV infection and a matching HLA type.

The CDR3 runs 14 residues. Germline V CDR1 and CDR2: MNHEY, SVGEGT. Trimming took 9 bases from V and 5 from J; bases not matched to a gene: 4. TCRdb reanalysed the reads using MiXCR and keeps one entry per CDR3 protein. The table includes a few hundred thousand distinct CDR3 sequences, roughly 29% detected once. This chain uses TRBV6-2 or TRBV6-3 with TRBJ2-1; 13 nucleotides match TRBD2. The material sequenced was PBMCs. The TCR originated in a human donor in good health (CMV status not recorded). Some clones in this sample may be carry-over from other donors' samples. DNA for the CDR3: TGTGCCAGTACCGGGACTAGCGGGAACAATGAGCAGTTCTTC. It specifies CASTGTSGNNEQFF.